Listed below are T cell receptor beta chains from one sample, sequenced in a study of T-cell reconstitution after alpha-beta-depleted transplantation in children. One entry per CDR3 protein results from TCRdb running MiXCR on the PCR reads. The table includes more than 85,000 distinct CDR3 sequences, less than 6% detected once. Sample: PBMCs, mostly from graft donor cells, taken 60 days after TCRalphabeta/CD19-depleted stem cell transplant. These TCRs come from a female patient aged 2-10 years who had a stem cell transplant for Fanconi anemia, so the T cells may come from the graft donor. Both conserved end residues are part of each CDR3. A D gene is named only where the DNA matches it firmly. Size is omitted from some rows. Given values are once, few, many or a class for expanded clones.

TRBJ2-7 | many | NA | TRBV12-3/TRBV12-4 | TGTGCCAGCAGTTTATGGGGAGGCGAGCAGTACTTC | CASSLWGGEQYF
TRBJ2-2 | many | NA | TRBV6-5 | TGTGCCAGCAGTTCTGCTATCACCGGGGAGCTGTTTTTT | CASSSAITGELFF
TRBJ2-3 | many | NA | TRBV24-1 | TGTGCCACCAAAGGGGACACAAGCACAGATACGCAGTATTTT | CATKGDTSTDTQYF
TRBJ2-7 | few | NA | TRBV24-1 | TGTGCCACCAGTGATCTCCACGAGCAGTACTTC | CATSDLHEQYF
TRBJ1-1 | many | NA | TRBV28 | TGTGCCAGCAGCCGGCGGGTGGTTGGGATCACTGAAGCTTTCTTT | CASSRRVVGITEAFF
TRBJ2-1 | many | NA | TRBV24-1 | TGTGCCACCAGTGCACAGCCCTCCTACAATGAGCAGTTCTTC | CATSAQPSYNEQFF
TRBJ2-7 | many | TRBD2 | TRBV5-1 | TGCGCCAGCAGCTTGGTGGCTAGCGGGAGGGCCTACGAGCAGTACTTC | CASSLVASGRAYEQYF
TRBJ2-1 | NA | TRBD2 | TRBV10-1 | TGCGCCAGCAGCTTTAGCGGGAGGACTAATGAGCAGTTCTTC | CASSFSGRTNEQFF
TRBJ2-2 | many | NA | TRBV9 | TGTGCCAGCAGCGTAAGCCTCACTTTTCTCGCCGGGGAGCTGTTTTTT | CASSVSLTFLAGELFF
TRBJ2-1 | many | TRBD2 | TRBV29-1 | TGCAGCGCCGCCCTAGCGGGAGGGCCTTACAATGAGCAGTTCTTC | CSAALAGGPYNEQFF
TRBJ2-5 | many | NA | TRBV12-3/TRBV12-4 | TGTGCCAGCAGTTTAACAGGCGGGGAGACCCAGTACTTC | CASSLTGGETQYF
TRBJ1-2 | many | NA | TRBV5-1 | TGCGCCAGCAGCTTGGAGAGCGGATTCTATGGCTACACCTTC | CASSLESGFYGYTF
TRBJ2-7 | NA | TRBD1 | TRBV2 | TGTGCCATCTGTTCAAGTTCCTACCGGGACAGCCGGGTTCGGGAGCAGTACTTC | CAICSSSYRDSRVREQYF
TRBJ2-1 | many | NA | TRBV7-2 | TGTGCCAGCAGCCCAATCCTCTGGACAATGCAGTTCTTC | CASSPILWTMQFF
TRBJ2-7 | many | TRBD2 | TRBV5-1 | TGCGCCAGCAGCTTATTTACTAGCGGGTGGGAAGCTTCCGTCTACGAGCAGTACTTC | CASSLFTSGWEASVYEQYF
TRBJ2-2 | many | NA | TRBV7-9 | TGTGCCAGCCCGGGACAGAACACCGGGGAGCTGTTTTTT | CASPGQNTGELFF
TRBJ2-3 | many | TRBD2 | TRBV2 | TGTGCCAGCAAGGTGGGACTAACCACAGATACGCAGTATTTT | CASKVGLTTDTQYF
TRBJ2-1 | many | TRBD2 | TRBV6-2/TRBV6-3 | TGTGCCAGCAGTTTTTCCCCCTTTACCGGGACTAGCTCTGAGCAGTTCTTC | CASSFSPFTGTSSEQFF
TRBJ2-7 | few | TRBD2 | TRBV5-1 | TGCGCCAGCAGCTCGTCTGAGCGGGGGGCCTACGAGCAGTACTTC | CASSSSERGAYEQYF
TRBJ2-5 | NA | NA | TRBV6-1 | TGTGCCAGCAGCCGGGGGATGTTCGGAGAGACCCAGTACTTC | CASSRGMFGETQYF
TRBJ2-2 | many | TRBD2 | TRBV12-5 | TGTGCTAGTGGTTGGACTAGCGGGAGGGCCTCGAACACCGGGGAGCTGTTTTTT | CASGWTSGRASNTGELFF
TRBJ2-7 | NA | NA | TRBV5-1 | TGCGCCAGCAGCCCTTACAGCAGGGCCGATCGCTACGAGCAGTACTTC | CASSPYSRADRYEQYF
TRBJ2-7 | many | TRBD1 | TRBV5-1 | TGCGCCAGCAGCCCCGGACAGGGGAAGCCCTACGAGCAGTACTTC | CASSPGQGKPYEQYF